This TCR beta chain is from a study of beta chain features in type 1 diabetes. Study observations and caveats: Among type 1 diabetes patients, VDJ junctions had fewer insertions and more deletions. Moderately but significantly shorter TCRB CDR3s were found in Type 1 diabetes patients in all four CD4+ subsets.

All of the isolated RNA was reverse transcribed, so expressed TCRB transcripts were sequenced. Only in-frame clones appear in the TCRdb table, and some are missing; sequencing was by immunoSEQ multiplex PCR. This sample has hundreds of thousands of clones, with around an eighth found just once. V was cut by 4 bases and J by 8 bases, with 11 bases left in between. The CDR3 has 12 amino acids. From germline, CDR1 is MDHEN and CDR2 SYDVKM. Every sorted population was more than 95% pure. This clone was counted a few times. The antigen is undetermined. Material: naive CD4+ T cells from blood. V gene TRBV28 combines with J gene TRBJ1-2; perhaps TRBD1 as D (5 bases). This clonotype was obtained from a young man with type 1 diabetes. The CDR3 bases are TGTGCCAGCAGTTCGGGACTGGGGGGCTACACCTTC. Its protein is CASSSGLGGYTF.